By share, the clone carrying this TCR beta chain counts as medium-sized (0.01 to 0.1%). Its antigen is not identified. The data were obtained in a study of T cells in narcolepsy. As for the study in general: Donors had narcolepsy type 1 or type 2, or were healthy controls. Study results and limitations: Reportedly, autoreactive clonotypes were serially detected in patients' blood but not controls'. Autoreactive clone sequences were missing from some blood memory CD4+ repertoires. HCRT-specific and TRIB2-specific autoreactive clonotypes appeared among same-patient CSF and blood CD4+ clonotypes.

The repertoire was sequenced with immunoSEQ multiplex PCR; TCRdb's copy has only in-frame clones and lacks some. The data contain 25,000 or so clones, 70% to 80% of them seen just once; the ten biggest clones take up nearly 3.5%. Germline V CDR1 and CDR2: SNHLY, FYNNEI. Between the trimmed V and J ends, which lost 8 bases and 2 bases, there was a span of 10 bases. The CDR3 loop spans 13 amino acids. This receptor was taken from a human donor with narcolepsy. The chain recombines TRBV2 with TRBJ1-3, with no clear D. Sequencing was done on a sample of CD45RA- memory CD4+ T cells from PBMCs. DNA of the CDR3: TGTGCCAGCGTCCTAGATGCTGGAAACACCATATATTTT. It yields the protein CASVLDAGNTIYF.